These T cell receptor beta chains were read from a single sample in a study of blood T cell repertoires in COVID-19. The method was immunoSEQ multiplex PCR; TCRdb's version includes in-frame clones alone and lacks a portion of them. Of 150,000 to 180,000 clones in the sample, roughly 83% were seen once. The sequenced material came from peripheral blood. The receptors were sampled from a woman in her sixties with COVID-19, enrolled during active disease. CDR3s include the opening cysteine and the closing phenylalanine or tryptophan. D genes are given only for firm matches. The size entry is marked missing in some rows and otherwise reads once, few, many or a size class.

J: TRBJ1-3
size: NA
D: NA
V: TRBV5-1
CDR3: CASSRDIFSGNTIYF
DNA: TGCGCCAGCAGCAGGGACATCTTCTCTGGAAACACCATATATTTT

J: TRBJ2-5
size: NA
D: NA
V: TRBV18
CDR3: CASSPLRGETQYF
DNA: TGTGCCAGCTCACCGTTACGCGGCGAGACCCAGTACTTC

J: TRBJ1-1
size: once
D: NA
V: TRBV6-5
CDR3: CASRPQVATEAFF
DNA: TGTGCCAGCAGGCCACAGGTTGCCACTGAAGCTTTCTTT

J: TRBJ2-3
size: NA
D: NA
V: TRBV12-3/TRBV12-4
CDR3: CASSPSTDTQYF
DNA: TGTGCCAGCAGCCCTAGCACAGATACGCAGTATTTT

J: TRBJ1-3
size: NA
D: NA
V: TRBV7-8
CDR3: CASSPGDSGRRTIYF
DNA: TGTGCCAGCAGCCCCGGGGATAGCGGGAGACGGACCATATATTTT

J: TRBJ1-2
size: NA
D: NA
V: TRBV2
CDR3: CASIGAQANYGYTF
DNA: TGTGCCAGCATTGGGGCACAAGCTAACTATGGCTACACCTTC

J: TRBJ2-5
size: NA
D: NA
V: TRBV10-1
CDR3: CASGTKETQYF
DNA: TGCGCCAGCGGGACAAAAGAGACCCAGTACTTC

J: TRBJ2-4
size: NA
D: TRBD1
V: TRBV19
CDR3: CASSPETGSLAKNIQYF
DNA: TGTGCCAGTAGTCCAGAGACAGGGTCCCTGGCCAAAAACATTCAGTACTTC

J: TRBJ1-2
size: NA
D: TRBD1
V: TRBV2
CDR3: CATKTGAYYGYTF
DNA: TGTGCCACCAAGACAGGGGCTTACTATGGCTACACCTTC

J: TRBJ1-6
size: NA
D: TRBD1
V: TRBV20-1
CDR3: CSASEGALSALHF
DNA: TGCAGTGCTAGTGAGGGGGCGCTTTCGGCCCTCCACTTT

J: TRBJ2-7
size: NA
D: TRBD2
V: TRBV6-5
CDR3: CASTRGGPSYEQYF
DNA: TGTGCCAGCACCCGGGGGGGCCCGTCCTACGAGCAGTACTTC

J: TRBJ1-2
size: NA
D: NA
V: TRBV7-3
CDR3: CASSREGNNYGYTF
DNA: TGTGCCAGCAGCAGAGAGGGTAATAACTATGGCTACACCTTC

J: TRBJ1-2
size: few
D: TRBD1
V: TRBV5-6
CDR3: CASSFPAGQGGGYTF
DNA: TGTGCCAGCAGCTTCCCGGCAGGACAGGGAGGCGGCTACACCTTC

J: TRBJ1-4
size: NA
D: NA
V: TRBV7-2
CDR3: CASSRPGQSNEKLFF
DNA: TGTGCCAGCAGCCGCCCGGGACAATCTAATGAAAAACTGTTTTTT

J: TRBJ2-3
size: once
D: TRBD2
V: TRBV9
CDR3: CASSVVGEGGSDTQYF
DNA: TGTGCCAGCAGCGTAGTCGGGGAGGGCGGGTCAGATACGCAGTATTTT

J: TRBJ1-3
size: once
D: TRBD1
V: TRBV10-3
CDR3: CAIRGQASSGNTIYF
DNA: TGTGCCATCAGGGGACAGGCAAGCTCTGGAAACACCATATATTTT

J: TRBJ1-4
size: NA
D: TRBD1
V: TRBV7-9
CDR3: CASSFLQIGQGRTNEKLFF
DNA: TGTGCCAGCAGCTTCCTTCAAATCGGACAGGGTAGGACTAATGAAAAACTGTTTTTT

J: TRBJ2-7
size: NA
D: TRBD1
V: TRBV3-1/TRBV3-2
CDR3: CASSQVQGFVYEQYF
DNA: TGTGCCAGCAGCCAAGTACAGGGGTTTGTATACGAGCAGTACTTC

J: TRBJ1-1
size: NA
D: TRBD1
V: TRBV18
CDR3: CASSPTGAQGDTEAFF
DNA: TGTGCCAGCTCACCCACAGGGGCCCAGGGGGACACTGAAGCTTTCTTT

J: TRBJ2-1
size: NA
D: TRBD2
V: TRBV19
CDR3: CASSRGSSYNEQFF
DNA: TGTGCCAGTAGTCGCGGGAGCTCCTACAATGAGCAGTTCTTC

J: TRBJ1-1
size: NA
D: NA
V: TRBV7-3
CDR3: CASSFSVNTEAFF
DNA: TGTGCCAGCAGCTTTAGTGTGAACACTGAAGCTTTCTTT

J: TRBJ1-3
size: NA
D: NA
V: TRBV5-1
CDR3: CASSLRGTGNTIYF
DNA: TGCGCCAGCAGCTTGAGAGGCACTGGAAACACCATATATTTT

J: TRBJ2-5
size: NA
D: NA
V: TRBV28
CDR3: CASRAGIETQYF
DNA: TGTGCCAGCAGGGCAGGGATTGAGACCCAGTACTTC

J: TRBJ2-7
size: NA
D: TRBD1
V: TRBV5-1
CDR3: CASSPGPGQNSYEQYF
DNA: TGCGCCAGCAGCCCCGGGCCGGGACAGAACTCCTACGAGCAGTACTTC

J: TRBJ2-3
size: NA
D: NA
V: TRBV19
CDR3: CASSTRDTQYF
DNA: TGTGCCAGTAGTACCCGTGATACGCAGTATTTT

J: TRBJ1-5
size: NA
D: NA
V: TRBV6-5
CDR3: CASSYGGPGQPQHF
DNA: TGTGCCAGCAGTTACGGAGGTCCGGGTCAGCCCCAGCATTTT

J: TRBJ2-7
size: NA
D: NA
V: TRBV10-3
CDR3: CAISPDGGYEQYF
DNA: TGTGCCATCAGTCCGGACGGAGGATACGAGCAGTACTTC

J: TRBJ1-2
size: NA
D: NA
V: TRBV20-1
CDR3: CSASLREVDYGYTF
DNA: TGCAGTGCTAGTCTCCGGGAGGTAGACTATGGCTACACCTTC

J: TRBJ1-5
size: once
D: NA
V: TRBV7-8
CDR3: CASSLGAWGPNSNQPQHF
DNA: TGTGCCAGCAGCTTGGGGGCGTGGGGGCCGAATAGCAATCAGCCCCAGCATTTT

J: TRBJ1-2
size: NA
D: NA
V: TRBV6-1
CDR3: CASSELQGRSGYTF
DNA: TGTGCCAGCAGTGAACTACAGGGTAGGTCTGGCTACACCTTC

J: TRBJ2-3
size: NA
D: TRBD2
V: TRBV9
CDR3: CASSVALSGGYTDTQYF
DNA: TGTGCCAGCAGCGTAGCCCTTAGCGGGGGGTACACAGATACGCAGTATTTT

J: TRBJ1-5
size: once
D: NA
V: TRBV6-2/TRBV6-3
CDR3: CASSQRPTQPQHF
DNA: TGTGCCAGCAGCCAGAGGCCCACGCAGCCCCAGCATTTT

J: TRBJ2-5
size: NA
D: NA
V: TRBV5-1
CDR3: CATTDSQETQYF
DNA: TGCGCCACCACGGACAGCCAAGAGACCCAGTACTTC

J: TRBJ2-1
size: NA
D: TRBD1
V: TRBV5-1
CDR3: CASGTGQGRNEQFF
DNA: TGCGCCAGCGGGACTGGACAGGGGAGAAATGAGCAGTTCTTC

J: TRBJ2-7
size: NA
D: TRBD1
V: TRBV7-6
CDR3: CASSLTGTGGYEQYF
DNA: TGTGCCAGCAGCCTTACCGGGACAGGGGGCTACGAGCAGTACTTC

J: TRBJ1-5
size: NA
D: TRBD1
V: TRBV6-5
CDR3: CASRDRGMDNQPQHF
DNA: TGTGCCAGCAGAGACAGGGGTATGGACAATCAGCCCCAGCATTTT

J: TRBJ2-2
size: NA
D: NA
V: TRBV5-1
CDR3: CASSSTGTVTGELFF
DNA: TGCGCCAGCAGCTCTACAGGGACCGTCACCGGGGAGCTGTTTTTT

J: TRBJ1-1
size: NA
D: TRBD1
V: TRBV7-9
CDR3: CASSLATGSGTEAFF
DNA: TGTGCCAGCAGCTTAGCGACAGGGTCGGGCACTGAAGCTTTCTTT

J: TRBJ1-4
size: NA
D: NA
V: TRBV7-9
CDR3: CASSLTEANEKLFF
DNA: TGTGCCAGCAGCTTGACCGAGGCTAATGAAAAACTGTTTTTT

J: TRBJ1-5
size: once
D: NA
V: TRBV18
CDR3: CASSPAGNMGQPQHF
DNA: TGTGCCAGCTCACCAGCCGGGAACATGGGTCAGCCCCAGCATTTT

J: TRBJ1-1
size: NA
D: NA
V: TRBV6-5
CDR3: CASSYSSENTEAFF
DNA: TGTGCCAGCAGTTACTCGTCAGAGAACACTGAAGCTTTCTTT

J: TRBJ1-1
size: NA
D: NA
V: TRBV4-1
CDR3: CASSQEGTFRTEAFF
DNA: TGCGCCAGCAGCCAAGAAGGGACATTTCGCACTGAAGCTTTCTTT

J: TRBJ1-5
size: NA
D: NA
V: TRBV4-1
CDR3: CASSQVGRNQPQHF
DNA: TGCGCCAGCAGCCAAGTGGGGCGCAATCAGCCCCAGCATTTT

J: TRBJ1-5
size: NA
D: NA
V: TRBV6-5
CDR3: CASSPLRTANQPQHF
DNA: TGTGCCAGCAGTCCCCTTAGGACAGCCAATCAGCCCCAGCATTTT

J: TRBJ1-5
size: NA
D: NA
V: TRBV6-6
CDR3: CASSPQGGGLRGGYSNQPQHF
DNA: TGTGCCAGCAGCCCCCAAGGGGGGGGCTTGCGGGGGGGGTATAGCAATCAGCCCCAGCATTTT

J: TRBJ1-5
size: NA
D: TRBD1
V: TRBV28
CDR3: CASMEGARGQPQHF
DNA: TGTGCCAGCATGGAGGGGGCGCGGGGTCAGCCCCAGCATTTT

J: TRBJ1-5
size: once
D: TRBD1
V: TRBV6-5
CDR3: CASREKGRGNQPQHF
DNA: TGTGCCAGCCGAGAGAAAGGCAGGGGGAATCAGCCCCAGCATTTT

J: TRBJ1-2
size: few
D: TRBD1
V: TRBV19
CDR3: CASIPGTGATSNYGYTF
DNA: TGTGCCAGTATTCCCGGGACAGGGGCGACTTCTAACTATGGCTACACCTTC

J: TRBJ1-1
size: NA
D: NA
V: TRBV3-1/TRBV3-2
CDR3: CASSQRGAQGITEAFF
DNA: TGTGCCAGCAGCCAAAGAGGGGCACAGGGAATCACTGAAGCTTTCTTT

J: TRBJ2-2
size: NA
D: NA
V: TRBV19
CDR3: CASSPDEAFTGELFF
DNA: TGTGCCAGTAGTCCTGACGAGGCCTTCACCGGGGAGCTGTTTTTT

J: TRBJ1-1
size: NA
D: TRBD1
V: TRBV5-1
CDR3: CASSWGDRDNTEAFF
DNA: TGCGCCAGCAGCTGGGGGGACAGGGATAACACTGAAGCTTTCTTT